Presented here are 21 T cell receptor beta chains from one specimen sequenced in a study of T cell repertoires in cytomegalovirus infection (dated by TCRdb to between 2018 and 2020). Interpreted using the paper, the treatment or condition label stands for: in vitro stimulation with specific CMV peptide epitopes to enrich CMV-specific T cells. These reads were obtained on an Illumina HiSeq 1500. TCRdb redid the processing of the public reads, applying fastp at Q25 and MiXCR, and retained in-frame beta chains. Every entry covers one CDR3 protein and lists the most common genes and DNA from its rows. In all, the sample holds under 200,000 distinct CDR3 sequences, and about 22% of those were seen once. The ten largest clones take up about 25% of the sample. Their target antigens are unknown. The starting material was CD8+ T cells from cultured PBMCs, obtained from culture after CMV antigen stimulation. The receptors come from a human donor in good health (CMV status not recorded). Some clones in this sample may be carry-over from other donors' samples.

This clonotype was seen only a few times. The chain couples TRBV27 to TRBJ1-5; D call uncertain. The CDR3 has 14 residues. Germline assignment: CDR1 MNHEY and CDR2 SMNVEV (reference sequence). V was clipped by 3 bases and J by 0 bases, with 6 bases between them. The CDR3 sequence is CASSFEYSNQPQHF. Here the CDR3 DNA reads TGTGCCAGCAGTTTCGAGTATAGCAATCAGCCCCAGCATTTT.

The chain uses TRBV10-2 and TRBJ1-5; TRBD1 aligns across 7 bases. V dropped 0 bases and J dropped 6; count of bases not matched to a gene: 5. Germline lookup yields CDR1 WSHSY and CDR2 SAAADI. The CDR3 totals 15 residues. The CDR3 DNA reads TGCGCCAGCAGTGAGTCGAGGGGGCTGGGTCAGCCCCAGCATTTT. Its translation is CASSESRGLGQPQHF.

The chain links TRBV4-1 to TRBJ2-1; perhaps TRBD2 as D (6 bases). The germline CDR1 and CDR2 sequences are MGHRA and YSYEKL. The CDR3 covers 17 residues. The germline V and J ends were trimmed by 4 bases and 6 bases, with 22 bases remaining between them. This CDR3 is CASSPRRGASVANEQFF. CDR3 in DNA: TGCGCCAGCAGCCCCAGAAGAGGCGCTAGCGTAGCCAATGAGCAGTTCTTC.

The rearrangement links TRBV12-3 or TRBV12-4 to TRBJ1-6, with a weak D call TRBD1 (5 bases). The germline V and J ends were trimmed by 7 bases and 10 bases, with 23 bases remaining between them. There are 16 residues in the CDR3. CDR3 sequence: CASTPGRDGLASPLHF. In DNA, the CDR3 is TGTGCCAGCACCCCCGGCCGGGACGGCCTGGCATCACCCCTCCACTTT.

This rearrangement joins TRBV6-1 to TRBJ1-5; D not resolved. From germline, CDR1 is MNHNS and CDR2 SASEGT. This CDR3 has 14 amino acids. V was pared by 5 bases and J by 2 bases, with 10 bases between. DNA of the CDR3: TGTGCCAGCAGTCCGGACGGTGGCAATCAGCCCCAGCATTTT. It specifies CASSPDGGNQPQHF.

The chain links TRBV10-3 to TRBJ1-1; 10 bases align to TRBD1. CDR3 length: 13 amino acids. Germline V gene data show CDR1 as ENHRY and CDR2 as SYGVKD. Losses at the gene ends were 11 bases for V and 4 bases for J; bases not matched to a gene: 7. The CDR3 sequence is CAARQGAGTEAFF. The CDR3 DNA follows: TGTGCCGCCCGACAGGGGGCCGGCACTGAAGCTTTCTTT.

This clonotype appeared a few times. CDR3 residues: CASSLSSGVQETQYF. In nucleotides, the CDR3 is TGTGCCAGCAGCTTGAGTTCGGGGGTCCAAGAGACCCAGTACTTC. This rearrangement joins TRBV7-6 to TRBJ2-5, with D perhaps TRBD2 (6 bases). The CDR3 has 15 residues. The V end was cut by 3 bases, the J end by 1 base, with 12 bases between. The germline gives CDR1 SGHVS, CDR2 FNYEAQ.

There are a few counts of this clonotype. The rearrangement uses TRBV9 and TRBJ2-2; possible D gene TRBD1, 6 bases. V was trimmed by 2 bases and J by 2 bases, leaving 10 bases between them. The CDR3 contains 15 residues. CDR1 SGDLS and CDR2 YYNGEE come from the germline V gene. DNA for the CDR3: TGTGCCAGCAGCGTTGGGACACGCAACACCGGGGAGCTGTTTTTT. Protein: CASSVGTRNTGELFF.

This clonotype was picked up a small number of times. This chain connects TRBV11-2 to TRBJ2-7, with D possibly matching TRBD2 (5 bases). Trimming left V 2 bases short and J 6 bases short, with 29 bases between. Germline CDR1 SGHAT, CDR2 FQNNGV. This CDR3 has 19 amino acids. CDR3 amino acids: CASSLLRGEAAVPVPEQYF. Written as DNA, the CDR3 is TGTGCCAGCAGCTTACTTAGAGGTGAAGCGGCGGTACCGGTCCCCGAGCAGTACTTC.

This clonotype has a handful of counts. The chain combines TRBV7-6 with TRBJ1-1; D is possibly TRBD1 (6 bases). CDR3 length: 17 amino acids. V dropped 5 bases and J dropped 0 bases, with 19 bases sitting between them. CDR1 and CDR2 from the germline V gene are SGHVS and FNYEAQ. CDR3 protein: CASSQRGHGGLNTEAFF. The CDR3 DNA reads as TGTGCCAGCAGCCAACGAGGGCATGGGGGGCTGAACACTGAAGCTTTCTTT.

This clonotype turned up a few times. The rearrangement links TRBV5-6 to TRBJ1-1; no reliable D call. The germline V gene encodes CDR1 SGHDT and CDR2 YYEEEE. The CDR3 is made up of 12 amino acids. The ends were cut back, 1 base at V and 4 bases at J, with 5 bases in the middle. The CDR3 sequence: CASSLQSTEAFF. Written as DNA, the CDR3 is TGTGCCAGCAGCTTGCAAAGCACTGAAGCTTTCTTT.

The table lists this clonotype with a few counts. CDR3 sequence reads: CASSPGLNYEQYF. DNA for the CDR3: TGTGCCAGCAGCCCGGGACTGAACTACGAGCAGTACTTC. The chain is built from TRBV3-1 and TRBJ2-7; the D gene is possibly TRBD2 (6 bases). The CDR3 spans 13 residues. Trimming shortened V by 4 bases and J by 3 bases, and 10 bases separated the two germline ends. CDR1 is LGHDT and CDR2 is YNNKEL in the germline V gene (reference sequence).

This clonotype appeared a few times. The chain couples TRBV20-1 to TRBJ1-1; tentative D call: TRBD1 (5 bases). The ends were cut back, 3 bases at V and 2 bases at J, with 16 bases in the middle. The CDR3 covers 15 residues. Germline assignment: CDR1 DFQATT and CDR2 SNEGSKA (reference sequence). CDR3: CSASPWTIGNTEAFF. The DNA for the CDR3 is TGCAGTGCTAGTCCCTGGACAATAGGTAACACTGAAGCTTTCTTT.

Only a few counts were recorded for this clonotype. The genes are TRBV7-2 and TRBJ1-5, with D hard to call. CDR1 and CDR2 from the germline V gene are SGHTA and FQGNSA. The CDR3 totals 15 residues. V lost 2 bases to trimming and J lost 0 bases, with 8 bases between them. CDR3 sequence (DNA): TGTGCCAGCAGCTTATCGGGGTCTAGCAATCAGCCCCAGCATTTT. Amino acids: CASSLSGSSNQPQHF.

This clonotype appeared a single time. The CDR3 sequence is CASSQDPGQRTIDYGYTF. Written as DNA, the CDR3 is TGCGCCAGCAGCCAAGATCCCGGACAGAGGACTATTGACTATGGCTACACCTTC. The J gene is TRBJ1-2, the V gene TRBV4-1, with TRBD1 as a possible D gene (6 bases). With 0 bases removed from V and 3 bases from J, the gap between germline ends came to 20 bases. The CDR3 spans 18 residues. The V gene's germline CDR1 is MGHRA and CDR2 YSYEKL.

This clonotype was seen only a few times. The chain links TRBV6-6 to TRBJ2-1; 7 positions agree with TRBD2. After removal of 5 bases from V and 8 bases from J, the junction contained 12 bases not matched to a gene. The CDR3 runs 15 residues. Germline CDR1 MNHNY, CDR2 SVGAGI (reference sequence). The CDR3 sequence: CASSEPSGTWDEQFF. In nucleotides, the CDR3 is TGTGCCAGCAGTGAGCCTAGCGGCACCTGGGATGAGCAGTTCTTC.

This chain links TRBV9 with TRBJ2-1; D is unresolved. This CDR3 has 13 amino acids. The germline V and J ends were trimmed by 0 bases and 4 bases, with 5 bases remaining between them. From germline, CDR1 is SGDLS and CDR2 YYNGEE. DNA for the CDR3: TGTGCCAGCAGCGTAGTTGAATACAATGAGCAGTTCTTC. Its translation is CASSVVEYNEQFF.

Ten or more counts support this clonotype. The rearrangement uses TRBV7-2 and TRBJ1-2; tentative D call: TRBD1 (5 bases). V dropped 2 bases and J dropped 2 bases, with 12 bases sitting between them. The CDR3 extends over 15 amino acids. Germline V gene lookup returns CDR1 SGHTA and CDR2 FQGNSA. The CDR3 sequence: CASSLNQDRNYGYTF. The CDR3 region has the DNA TGTGCCAGCAGCTTAAATCAAGACAGAAACTATGGCTACACCTTC.

This clonotype was counted between two and nine times. The rearrangement uses TRBV7-9 and TRBJ2-7; D may match TRBD1 or TRBD2 (5 bases each). Trimming cost V 2 bases and J 6 bases, with 8 bases left between them. The CDR3 is 12 amino acids. CDR1 and CDR2 (germline): SEHNR, FQNEAQ (reference sequence). The CDR3 sequence is CASSLRGTEQYF. The CDR3 region has the DNA TGTGCCAGCAGCTTACGAGGGACCGAGCAGTACTTC.

The rearrangement joins TRBV7-2 to TRBJ1-4; D is possibly TRBD1 (6 bases). Germline loops: CDR1 SGHTA, CDR2 FQGNSA. Deletions cut 2 bases from V and 6 bases from J, with 16 bases between. CDR3 length: 16 residues. The CDR3 protein is CASSLRSGTLDEKLFF. The CDR3 coding sequence is TGTGCCAGCAGCTTAAGGTCCGGGACACTGGATGAAAAACTGTTTTTT.

A note on this clonotype: A much larger clone differs from this one at a single base, so this may be a read error. The rearrangement uses TRBV6-2 or TRBV6-3 and TRBJ1-1; tentative D call: TRBD1 (6 bases). Per the germline V gene, CDR1 is MNHEY and CDR2 is SVGEGT. The CDR3 has 14 amino acids. V dropped 2 bases and J dropped 0 bases, with 7 bases sitting between them. Written as DNA, the CDR3 is TGTGCCAGCAGTTACACAGGGTTGAACACTGAAGCTTTCTTT. Its protein is CASSYTGLNTEAFF.